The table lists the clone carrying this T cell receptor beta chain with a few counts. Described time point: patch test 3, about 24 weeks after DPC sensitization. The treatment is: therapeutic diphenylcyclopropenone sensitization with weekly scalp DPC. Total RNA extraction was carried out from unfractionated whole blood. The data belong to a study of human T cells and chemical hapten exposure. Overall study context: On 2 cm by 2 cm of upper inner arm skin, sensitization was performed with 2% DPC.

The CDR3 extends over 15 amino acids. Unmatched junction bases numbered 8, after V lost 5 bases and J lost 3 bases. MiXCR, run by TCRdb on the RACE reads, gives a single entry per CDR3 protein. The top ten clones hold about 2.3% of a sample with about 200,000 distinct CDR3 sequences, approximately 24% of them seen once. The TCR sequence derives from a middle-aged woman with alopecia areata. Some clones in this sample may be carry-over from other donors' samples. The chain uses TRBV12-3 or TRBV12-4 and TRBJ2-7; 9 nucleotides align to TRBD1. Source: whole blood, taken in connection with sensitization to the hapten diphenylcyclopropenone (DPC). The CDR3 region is CASSPGQGTFYEQYF. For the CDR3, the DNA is TGTGCCAGCAGTCCGGGACAGGGAACCTTCTACGAGCAGTACTTC.